The source of this T cell receptor beta chain is a study of blood T cell repertoires in COVID-19. In the original analysis: The assay estimated nucleated cells by amplifying reference gene primers. Produced via immunoSEQ multiplex PCR; TCRdb's table is partial and in-frame only. V, J and clone size reflect that table, while D and trimming were determined from the DNA. Among 130,000 to 150,000 clones listed, around 83% were seen once. The TCR sequence derives from a woman of 80 years or more with acute or convalescent COVID-19. The sequencing sample was made of peripheral blood.

This CDR3 reads CASSSGQSHNEQFF. CDR3 coding DNA: TGTGCCAGCAGCTCTGGACAGAGCCACAATGAGCAGTTCTTC. V usage is TRBV5-6 and J usage is TRBJ2-1; weak D call: TRBD1 (6 bases). V was trimmed by 3 bases and J by 5 bases, leaving 12 bases between them. CDR1 and CDR2 from the germline V gene are SGHDT and YYEEEE. This CDR3 contains 14 residues.